The sample holds a few counts of the clone carrying this T cell receptor (beta chain). Its target is not known. The sample originates from a study of vaccination effects on CD4 cells after COVID-19. Using viral peptide pools, the ViraFEST assay grew out antigen-specific CD4+ T cells prior to sequencing. It was after 10 days of culture that CD4+ T cells were isolated. Either the BNT162b2 or mRNA-1273 vaccine was given to participants in two doses. Generated by immunoSEQ multiplex PCR, the TCRdb table keeps only in-frame clones and is missing some. The sample has tens of thousands of clones, about two thirds seen once; the top ten hold roughly 8.6%. The CDR3 sequence is 13 residues long. Trimming took off 3 bases at V and 0 bases at J, with 5 bases between the two ends. The germline V gene has CDR1 LGHDT and CDR2 YNNKEL (reference sequence).

This receptor was identified in a human donor who received a COVID-19 vaccine. J is TRBJ1-1 and V is TRBV3-1 (or the pseudogene TRBV3-2), with D hard to call. Material: CD4+ T cells from PBMCs cultured with SARS-CoV-2 spike peptides, obtained after COVID-19 vaccination. CDR3: CASSQVVNTEAFF. CDR3 sequence (DNA): TGTGCCAGCAGCCAGGTGGTGAACACTGAAGCTTTCTTT.